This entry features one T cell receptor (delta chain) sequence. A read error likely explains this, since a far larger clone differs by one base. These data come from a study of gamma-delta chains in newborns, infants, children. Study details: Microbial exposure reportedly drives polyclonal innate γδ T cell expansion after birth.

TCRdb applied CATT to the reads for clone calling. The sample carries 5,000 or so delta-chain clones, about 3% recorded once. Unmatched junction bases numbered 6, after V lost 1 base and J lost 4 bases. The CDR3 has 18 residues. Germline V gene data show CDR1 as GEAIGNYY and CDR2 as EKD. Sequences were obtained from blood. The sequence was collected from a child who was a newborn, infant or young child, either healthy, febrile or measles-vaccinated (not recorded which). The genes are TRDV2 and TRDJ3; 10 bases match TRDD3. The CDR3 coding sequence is TGTGCCTGTGACACGCCGGGGGATACGACGTGGGACACCCGACAGATGTTTTTC. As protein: CACDTPGDTTWDTRQMFF.